These 4 T cell receptor beta chains originate from one sample sequenced in a study of Ad26.COV2.S vaccination and SARS-CoV-2 variants. Using immunoSEQ multiplex PCR, the repertoire was profiled, and TCRdb retains in-frame clones only, with some absent. The sample shows 330,000 or so clones, 90% of them seen only once. As to treatment: around 19 received Ad26.COV2.S at low or high dose, single or two shots; several received placebo; per-sample allocation not given. Specimen acquisition occurred on day 63 following the initial vaccine or placebo injection. Source: peripheral blood, taken in a trial of Ad26.COV2.S vaccine versus placebo. Receptors originate from a person aged 18 to 59 who received the Ad26.COV2.S COVID-19 vaccine or a placebo.

This CDR3 is CASSSGRGGNQPQHF. In DNA, the CDR3 is TGTGCCAGCAGTTCTGGGAGAGGCGGCAATCAGCCCCAGCATTTT. The chain employs TRBV6-5 and TRBJ1-5; D unresolved. Germline CDR1 is MNHEY and CDR2 is SVGAGI. This CDR3 spans 15 amino acids. The V end lost 4 bases, the J end lost 2 bases, and 12 bases lay between the germline ends.

The rearrangement uses TRBV6-1 and TRBJ1-6; D is uncertain. Trimming removed 3 bases from V and 0 bases from J, with 3 bases in between. The CDR3 runs to 14 residues. CDR1 MNHNS and CDR2 SASEGT come from the germline V gene. CDR3 nucleotides: TGTGCCAGCAGTGATAGCTCCTATAATTCACCCCTCCACTTT. Protein: CASSDSSYNSPLHF.

This clone occurred a few times. The same CDR3 also results from other DNA sequences found in this sample. The J gene is TRBJ1-1, the V gene TRBV12-3 or TRBV12-4, with D uncertain. The CDR3 consists of 11 residues. The V end lost 3 bases, the J end lost 4 bases, and 3 bases lay between the germline ends. The CDR3 DNA sequence: TGTGCCAGCAGTTTTAGCACTGAAGCTTTCTTT. Protein: CASSFSTEAFF.

The chain uses TRBV19 and TRBJ1-2; D uncertain. The V gene lost 2 bases and the J gene lost 8 bases, with 9 bases spanning the gap. The length of the CDR3 is 12 residues. CDR1 is LNHDA and CDR2 is SQIVND in the germline V gene (reference sequence). DNA of the CDR3: TGTGCCAGTAGTATAAACAGAGGAGGCTACACCTTC. This encodes CASSINRGGYTF.